This T cell receptor beta chain was profiled in a study of shared clonotypes between healthy human individuals. Overall study results and limits: Enrolling few donors narrowed the genetic and exposure-history diversity that was represented.

The CDR3 sequence is 16 residues long. Germline V lookup: CDR1 SGDLS, CDR2 YYNGEE. After removal of 7 bases from V and 3 bases from J, the junction contained 13 bases not matched to a gene. Method: immunoSEQ multiplex PCR; TCRdb's copy keeps in-frame clones and lacks some. The profile covers about 1.5 million clones, with 95% to 99% appearing a single time and roughly 0.45% taken by the ten largest. Of note for this clone: What it binds is not known.

The origin of this receptor is a man aged 25 to 40 in good health. The V and J genes are TRBV9 and TRBJ2-1; 7 nucleotides align to TRBD2. Specimen: naive CD4+ T cells sorted from blood. Described subset: CD45RA+ positively selected. The CDR3 is CASFRLAYNHYNEQFF. CDR3 sequence (DNA): TGTGCCAGCTTTAGACTAGCTTACAATCACTACAATGAGCAGTTCTTC.